Sequencing of this T cell receptor beta chain was carried out in a study of CD8 T cells in Susac syndrome. From germline, CDR1 is SEHNR and CDR2 FQNEAQ (reference sequence). The V and J ends lost 1 base and 7 bases respectively, with 14 bases between them. The CDR3 is 14 amino acids. An amount of RNA that ranged from roughly 0.45 to 1 ug was reverse transcribed with random hexamers. A single record per CDR3 protein comes from TCRdb applying MiXCR to the immunoSEQ multiplex PCR reads. The sample lists 100,000 to 150,000 distinct CDR3 sequences, roughly 80% seen once, with roughly 0.5% in the top ten. The gene calls are TRBV7-9 and TRBJ2-7; TRBD1 or TRBD2 may be the D gene (5 bases each). Sequenced material: CD8+ T cells from PBMCs. The sequence was collected from a human donor with multiple sclerosis. This chain's CDR3 is CASSLVGTTKEQYF. CDR3 bases: TGTGCCAGCAGCTTAGTGGGGACCACCAAGGAGCAGTACTTC.